This TCR beta chain was recorded in a study of CD8 T cells in ankylosing spondylitis. TCRdb used MiXCR to reprocess the 5' RACE reads, holding one entry per CDR3 protein. The sample shows 150,000 to 200,000 distinct CDR3 sequences, 11% of them seen only once. Germline CDR1 reads SGHAT; CDR2 reads FQNNGV. The CDR3 length is 16 residues. V trimming: 3 bases; J trimming: 3 bases; junction bases outside the gene matches: 7. The gene calls are TRBV11-2 and TRBJ2-7, with 11 bases that match TRBD2. The sequencing sample was made of blood, either unsorted or a sorted T cell fraction (not recorded which). The TCR originated in a male donor with ankylosing spondylitis or in good health (not recorded which). The DNA of the CDR3 is TGTGCCAGCAGCTTCGGCAGACTAGCGGGATACTACGAGCAGTACTTC. It specifies CASSFGRLAGYYEQYF.